The 9 T cell receptor beta chains presented below share a single source sample, sequenced in a study of cytotoxic CD8 clonotypes in ibrutinib-treated CLL. TCRdb's table, derived via immunoSEQ multiplex PCR, lists solely in-frame clones and lacks some. The sample comprises approximately 300,000 clones, roughly 79% of which are singletons, and over 5.5% rests with the top ten. The sample consisted of PBMCs, taken before ibrutinib treatment. The receptors derive from a human donor with chronic lymphocytic leukemia.

This clone was found once. The rearrangement links TRBV19 to TRBJ2-1; TRBD2 aligns across 8 bases. Germline V gives CDR1 LNHDA, CDR2 SQIVND (reference sequence). This CDR3 region has 16 residues. Losses at the gene ends were 3 bases for V and 9 bases for J; bases not matched to a gene: 13. This CDR3 reads CASSIARSPRGGEQFF. The DNA of the CDR3 is TGTGCCAGTAGTATCGCTAGAAGTCCCCGGGGGGGTGAGCAGTTCTTC.

V and J are TRBV27 and TRBJ2-2, with D perhaps TRBD1 (5 bases). CDR1 MNHEY and CDR2 SMNVEV come from the germline V gene (reference sequence). This CDR3 has 16 amino acids. V was clipped by 4 bases and J by 2 bases, with 14 bases between them. This CDR3 reads CASSSRTGHNTGELFF. The CDR3 nucleotides are TGTGCCAGCAGTTCCCGAACCGGACACAACACCGGGGAGCTGTTTTTT.

As to this clone: A junction boundary mismatches the germline segment, possibly from a read error. This chain joins TRBV9 and TRBJ2-1; the D gene could be TRBD1 or TRBD2 (5 bases each). CDR1 is SGDLS and CDR2 is YYNGEE in the germline V gene. The CDR3 loop spans 12 amino acids. CDR3 sequence (DNA): TGTGCCAGCAGCGTAGGTAGTGGGGGAGTGGTCTTC. Its translation: CASSVGSGGVVF.

This clone was found a few times. The rearrangement uses TRBV15 and TRBJ2-1; possible D gene TRBD1, 7 bases. The CDR3 has 13 amino acids. Germline lookup yields CDR1 LNHNV and CDR2 YYDKDF (reference sequence). V shed 4 bases and J shed 7 bases, with 11 bases lying between them. The CDR3 bases are TGTGCCACCAGCAAGACAGGGACTAATGAGCAGTTCTTC. It codes for CATSKTGTNEQFF.

The V gene is TRBV4-3, the J gene TRBJ2-2; no clear D gene. Germline V CDR1 and CDR2: LGHNA, YSLEER. The length of the CDR3 is 18 residues. V was shortened by 0 bases and J by 0 bases, with 14 bases between the two germline ends. This CDR3 reads CASSQDPGRRPNTGELFF. The CDR3 DNA sequence: TGCGCCAGCAGCCAAGATCCTGGCAGGCGGCCGAACACCGGGGAGCTGTTTTTT.

The chain is built from TRBV30 and TRBJ2-3, with D perhaps being TRBD1 or TRBD2 (5 bases each). The CDR3 is 15 residues long. The V gene lost 3 bases and the J gene lost 6 bases, with 19 bases spanning the gap. Germline assignment: CDR1 GTSNPN and CDR2 SVGIG (reference sequence). The DNA for the CDR3 is TGTGCCTGGAGGGGGATGGGACGCTCTGCGGATACGCAGTATTTT. Translated, it gives CAWRGMGRSADTQYF.

The V call is TRBV11-1, the J call TRBJ2-4; 7 bases map to TRBD2. Germline-derived CDR1 and CDR2 are SGHAT and FQDESV (reference sequence). CDR3 size: 14 residues. V shed 1 base, J shed 8 bases, and the junction held 5 bases outside the gene matches. The CDR3 nucleotides read TGTGCCAGCAGCTTAGGCGGGAGTGGTGACATTCAGTACTTC. Translated, it gives CASSLGGSGDIQYF. Full variable domain (missing parts from reference TRBV11-1 and TRBJ2-4): EAEVAQSPRYKITEKSQAVAFWCDPISGHATLYWYRQILGQGPELLVQFQDESVVDDSQLPKDRFSAERLKGVDSTLKIQPAELGDSAMYLCASSLGGSGDIQYFGAGTRLSVL.

The chain employs TRBV9 and TRBJ2-5; 11 nucleotides match TRBD1. The V gene end was trimmed by 4 bases and the J gene end by 5 bases; junction bases not matched to a gene: 13. The CDR3 runs 17 residues. Germline lookup yields CDR1 SGDLS and CDR2 YYNGEE. In DNA form, the CDR3 reads TGTGCCAGCAGCAATATCATTGGACAGGGGGCTGTGGAGACCCAGTACTTC. This encodes CASSNIIGQGAVETQYF. Complete variable domain (other parts from reference TRBV9 and TRBJ2-5): DSGVTQTPKHLITATGQRVTLRCSPRSGDLSVYWYQQSLDQGLQFLIQYYNGEERAKGNILERFSAQQFPDLHSELNLSSLELGDSALYFCASSNIIGQGAVETQYFGPGTRLLVL.

The genes are TRBV4-1 and TRBJ2-7; D unclear. V dropped 1 base and J dropped 0 bases, with 10 bases sitting between them. This CDR3 contains 15 residues. From germline, CDR1 is MGHRA and CDR2 YSYEKL. This chain's CDR3 is CASSQAFPSSYEQYF. CDR3 DNA: TGCGCCAGCAGCCAAGCGTTCCCGAGCTCCTACGAGCAGTACTTC.